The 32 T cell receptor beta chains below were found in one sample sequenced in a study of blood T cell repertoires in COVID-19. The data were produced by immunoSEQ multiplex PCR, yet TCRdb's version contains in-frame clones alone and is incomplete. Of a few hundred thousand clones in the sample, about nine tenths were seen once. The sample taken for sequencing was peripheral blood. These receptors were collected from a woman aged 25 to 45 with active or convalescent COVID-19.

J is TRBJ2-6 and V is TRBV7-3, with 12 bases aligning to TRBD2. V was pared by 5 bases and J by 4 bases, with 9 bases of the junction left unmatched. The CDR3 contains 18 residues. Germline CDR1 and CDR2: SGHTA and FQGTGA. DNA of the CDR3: TGTGCCAGCAGCCCCAGGACTAGCGGGGTTGCCGGGGCCAACGTCCTGACTTTC. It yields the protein CASSPRTSGVAGANVLTF.

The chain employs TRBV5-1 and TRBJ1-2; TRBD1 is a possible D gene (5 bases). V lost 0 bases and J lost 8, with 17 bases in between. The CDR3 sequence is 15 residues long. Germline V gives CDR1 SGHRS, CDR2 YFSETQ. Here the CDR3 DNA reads TGCGCCAGCAGCTTGGGGCGGGGGTATGTAGAAGGCTACACCTTC. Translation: CASSLGRGYVEGYTF.

CDR3 in amino acids: CATSRVGRGSYGYTF. As DNA, the CDR3 is TGTGCCACCAGCAGAGTCGGCAGGGGTTCCTATGGCTACACCTTC. This chain uses TRBV15 with TRBJ1-2; D possibly corresponds to TRBD1 (6 bases). Germline assignment: CDR1 LNHNV and CDR2 YYDKDF (reference sequence). The length of the CDR3 is 15 residues. V lost 1 base to trimming and J lost 4 bases, with 13 bases between them.

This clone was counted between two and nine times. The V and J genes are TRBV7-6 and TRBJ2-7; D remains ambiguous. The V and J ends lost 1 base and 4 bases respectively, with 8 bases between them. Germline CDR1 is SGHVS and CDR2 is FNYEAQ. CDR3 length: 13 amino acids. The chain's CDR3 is CASSLEAPYEQYF. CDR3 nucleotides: TGTGCCAGCAGCTTAGAAGCCCCTTACGAGCAGTACTTC.

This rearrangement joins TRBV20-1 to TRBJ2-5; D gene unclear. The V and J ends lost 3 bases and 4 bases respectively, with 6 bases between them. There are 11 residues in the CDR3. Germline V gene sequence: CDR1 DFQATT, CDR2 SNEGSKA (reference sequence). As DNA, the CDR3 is TGCAGTGCTAGGAAGCGAGAGACCCAGTACTTC. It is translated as CSARKRETQYF.

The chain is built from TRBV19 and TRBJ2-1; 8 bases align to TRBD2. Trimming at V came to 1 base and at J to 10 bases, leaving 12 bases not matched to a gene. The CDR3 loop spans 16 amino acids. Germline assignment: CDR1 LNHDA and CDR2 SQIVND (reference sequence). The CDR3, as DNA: TGTGCCAGTAGTATAGGGGGACGGGGGGGCCGCGTGGAGCAGTTCTTC. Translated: CASSIGGRGGRVEQFF.

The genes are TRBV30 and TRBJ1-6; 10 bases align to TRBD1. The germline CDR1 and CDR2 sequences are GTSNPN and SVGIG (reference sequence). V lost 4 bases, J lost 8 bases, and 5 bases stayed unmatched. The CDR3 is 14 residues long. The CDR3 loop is CAWNRDRGHSPLHF. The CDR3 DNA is TGTGCCTGGAACAGAGACAGGGGGCATTCACCCCTCCACTTT. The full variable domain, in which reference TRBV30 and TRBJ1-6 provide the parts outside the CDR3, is SQTIHQWPATLVQPVGSPLSLECTVEGTSNPNLYWYRQAAGRGLQLLFYSVGIGQISSEVPQNLSASRPQDRQFILSSKKLLLSDSGFYLCAWNRDRGHSPLHFGNGTRLTVT.

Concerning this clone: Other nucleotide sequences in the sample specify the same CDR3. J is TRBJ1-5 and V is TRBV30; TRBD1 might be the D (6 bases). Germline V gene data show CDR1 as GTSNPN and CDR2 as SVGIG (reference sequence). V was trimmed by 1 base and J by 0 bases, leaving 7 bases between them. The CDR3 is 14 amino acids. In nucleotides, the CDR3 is TGTGCCTGGAGTGAGGGGGTTAGCAATCAGCCCCAGCATTTT. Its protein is CAWSEGVSNQPQHF. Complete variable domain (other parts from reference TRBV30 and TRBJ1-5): SQTIHQWPATLVQPVGSPLSLECTVEGTSNPNLYWYRQAAGRGLQLLFYSVGIGQISSEVPQNLSASRPQDRQFILSSKKLLLSDSGFYLCAWSEGVSNQPQHFGDGTRLSIL.

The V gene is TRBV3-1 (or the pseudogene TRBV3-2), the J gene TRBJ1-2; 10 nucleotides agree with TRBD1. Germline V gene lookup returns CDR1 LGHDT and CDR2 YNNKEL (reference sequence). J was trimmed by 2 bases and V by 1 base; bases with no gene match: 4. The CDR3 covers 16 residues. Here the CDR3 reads CASSQGGQGPNYGYTF. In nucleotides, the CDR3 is TGTGCCAGCAGCCAAGGGGGACAGGGGCCCAACTATGGCTACACCTTC.

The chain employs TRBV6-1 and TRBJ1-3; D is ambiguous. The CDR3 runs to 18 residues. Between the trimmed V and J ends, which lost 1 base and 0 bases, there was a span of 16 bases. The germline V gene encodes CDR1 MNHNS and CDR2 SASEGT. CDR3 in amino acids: CASSEVPPGGSSGNTIYF. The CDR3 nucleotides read TGTGCCAGCAGTGAAGTTCCCCCCGGAGGGAGCTCTGGAAACACCATATATTTT.

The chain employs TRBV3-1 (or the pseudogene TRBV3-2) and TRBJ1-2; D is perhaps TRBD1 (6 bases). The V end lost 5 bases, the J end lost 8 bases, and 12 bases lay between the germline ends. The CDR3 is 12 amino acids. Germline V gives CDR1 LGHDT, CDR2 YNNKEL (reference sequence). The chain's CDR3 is CASSLPGDGYTF. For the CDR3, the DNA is TGTGCCAGCAGCTTACCAGGGGACGGCTACACCTTC.

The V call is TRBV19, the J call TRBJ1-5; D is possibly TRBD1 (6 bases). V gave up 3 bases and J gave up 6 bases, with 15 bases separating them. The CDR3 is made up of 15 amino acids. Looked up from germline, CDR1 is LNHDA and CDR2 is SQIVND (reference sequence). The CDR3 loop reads CASSIGPSTGQPQHF. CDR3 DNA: TGTGCCAGTAGTATCGGCCCCTCGACAGGTCAGCCCCAGCATTTT.

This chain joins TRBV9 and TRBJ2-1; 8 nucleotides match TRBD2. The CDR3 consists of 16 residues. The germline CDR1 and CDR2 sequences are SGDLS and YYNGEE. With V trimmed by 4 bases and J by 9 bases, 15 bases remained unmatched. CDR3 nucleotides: TGTGCCAGCAGCCCTATGCGTTCGGGGGGGCGTGTTGAGCAGTTCTTC. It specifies CASSPMRSGGRVEQFF.

This CDR3 reads CASSQDRGYNQPQHF. The CDR3, as DNA: TGCGCCAGCAGCCAAGACAGGGGCTACAATCAGCCCCAGCATTTT. The V and J genes are TRBV4-1 and TRBJ1-5; TRBD1 might be the D (6 bases). V gave up 0 bases and J gave up 3 bases, with 9 bases separating them. This CDR3 contains 15 residues. CDR1 and CDR2 (germline): MGHRA, YSYEKL.

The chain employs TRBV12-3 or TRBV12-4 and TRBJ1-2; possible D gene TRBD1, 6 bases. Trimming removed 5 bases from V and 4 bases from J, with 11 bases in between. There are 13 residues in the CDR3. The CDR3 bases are TGTGCCAGCAGTCCCCGGGACACCTATGGCTACACCTTC. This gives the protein CASSPRDTYGYTF.

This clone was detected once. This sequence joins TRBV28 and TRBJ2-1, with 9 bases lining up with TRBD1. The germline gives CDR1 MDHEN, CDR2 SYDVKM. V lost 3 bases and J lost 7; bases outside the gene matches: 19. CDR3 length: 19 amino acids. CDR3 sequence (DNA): TGTGCCAGCAGTTTTCCCACGTATGAGACAGGGGGATTTGTTAATGAGCAGTTCTTC. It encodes CASSFPTYETGGFVNEQFF.

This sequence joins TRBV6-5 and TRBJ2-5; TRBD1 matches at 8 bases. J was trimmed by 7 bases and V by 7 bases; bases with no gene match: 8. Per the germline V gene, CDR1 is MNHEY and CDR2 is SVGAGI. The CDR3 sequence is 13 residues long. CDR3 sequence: CASTETGAGTQYF. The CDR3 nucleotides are TGTGCCAGCACCGAGACAGGGGCAGGGACCCAGTACTTC.

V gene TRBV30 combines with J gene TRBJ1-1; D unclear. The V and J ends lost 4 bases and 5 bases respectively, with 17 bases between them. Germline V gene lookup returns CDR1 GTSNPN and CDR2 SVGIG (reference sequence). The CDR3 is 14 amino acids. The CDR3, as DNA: TGTGCCTGGACTGACCGCGGGCCGAGAACTGAAGCTTTCTTT. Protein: CAWTDRGPRTEAFF.

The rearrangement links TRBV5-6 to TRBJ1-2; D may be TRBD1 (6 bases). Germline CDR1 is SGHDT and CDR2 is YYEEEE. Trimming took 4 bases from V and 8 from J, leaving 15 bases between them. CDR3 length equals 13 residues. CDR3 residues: CASSRTGFVGYTF. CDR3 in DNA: TGTGCCAGCAGCCGTACAGGGTTTGTAGGCTACACCTTC.

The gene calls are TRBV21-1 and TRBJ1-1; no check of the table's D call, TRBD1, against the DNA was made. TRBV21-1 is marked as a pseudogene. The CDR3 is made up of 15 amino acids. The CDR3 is CASSKVHTTNTEAFF. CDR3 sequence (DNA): TGTGCCAGCAGCAAAGTTCACACCACCAACACTGAAGCTTTCTTT.

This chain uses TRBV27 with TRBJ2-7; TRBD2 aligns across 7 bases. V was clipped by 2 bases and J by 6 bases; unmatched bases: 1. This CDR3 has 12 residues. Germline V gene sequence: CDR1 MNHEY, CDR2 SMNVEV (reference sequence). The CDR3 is CASSLTGGEQYF. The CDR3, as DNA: TGTGCCAGCAGTTTAACGGGGGGCGAGCAGTACTTC.

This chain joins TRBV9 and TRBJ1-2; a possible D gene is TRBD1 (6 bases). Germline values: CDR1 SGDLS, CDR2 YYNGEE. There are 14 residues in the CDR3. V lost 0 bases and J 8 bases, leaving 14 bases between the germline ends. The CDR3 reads CASSVARGAGGYTF. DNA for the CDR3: TGTGCCAGCAGCGTAGCTCGGGGGGCGGGAGGCTACACCTTC.

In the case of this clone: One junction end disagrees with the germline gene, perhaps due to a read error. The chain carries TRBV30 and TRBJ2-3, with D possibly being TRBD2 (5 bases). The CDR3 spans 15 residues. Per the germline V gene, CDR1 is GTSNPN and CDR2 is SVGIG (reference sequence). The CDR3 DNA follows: TGTGCCTGGAGTCTGGCCAGCGGAAGCATAGATACGCAGTATTTT. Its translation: CAWSLASGSIDTQYF.

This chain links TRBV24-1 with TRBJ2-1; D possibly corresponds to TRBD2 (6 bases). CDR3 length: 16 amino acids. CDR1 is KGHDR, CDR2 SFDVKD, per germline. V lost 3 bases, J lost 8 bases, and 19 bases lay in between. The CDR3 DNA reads TGTGCCACCAGTGATGCGTTACCGGGGGTTTGGGATGAGCAGTTCTTC. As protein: CATSDALPGVWDEQFF.

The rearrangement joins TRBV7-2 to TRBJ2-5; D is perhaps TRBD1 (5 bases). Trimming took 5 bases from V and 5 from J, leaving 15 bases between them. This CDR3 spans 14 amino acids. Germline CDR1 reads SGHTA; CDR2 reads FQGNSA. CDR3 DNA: TGTGCCAGCAGCCTGCCCAGGGAATTGGAGACCCAGTACTTC. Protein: CASSLPRELETQYF.

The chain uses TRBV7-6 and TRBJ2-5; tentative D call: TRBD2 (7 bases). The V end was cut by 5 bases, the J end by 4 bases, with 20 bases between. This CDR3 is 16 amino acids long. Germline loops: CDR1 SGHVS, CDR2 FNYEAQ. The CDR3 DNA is TGTGCCAGCAGCCCCCAACCCGGGGGGACATCAGAGACCCAGTACTTC. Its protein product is CASSPQPGGTSETQYF.

The CDR3 loop reads CASSPLVGVTTNEKLFF. The CDR3 coding sequence is TGTGCCAGCTCACCCCTCGTCGGGGTCACCACTAATGAAAAACTGTTTTTT. The chain recombines TRBV18 with TRBJ1-4, with D unresolved. The CDR3 has 17 residues. V dropped 3 bases and J dropped 2 bases, with 16 bases sitting between them. Germline CDR1 is KGHSH and CDR2 is LQKENI.

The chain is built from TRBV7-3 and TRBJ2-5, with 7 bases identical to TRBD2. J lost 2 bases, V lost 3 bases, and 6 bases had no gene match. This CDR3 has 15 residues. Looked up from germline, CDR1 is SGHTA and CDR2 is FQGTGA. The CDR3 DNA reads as TGTGCCAGCAGCTTGGGCCTAGCGGCACAAGAGACCCAGTACTTC. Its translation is CASSLGLAAQETQYF. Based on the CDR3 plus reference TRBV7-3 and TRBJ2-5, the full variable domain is GAGVSQTPSNKVTEKGKYVELRCDPISGHTALYWYRQSLGQGPEFLIYFQGTGAADDSGLPNDRFFAVRPEGSVSTLKIQRTERGDSAVYLCASSLGLAAQETQYFGPGTRLLVL.

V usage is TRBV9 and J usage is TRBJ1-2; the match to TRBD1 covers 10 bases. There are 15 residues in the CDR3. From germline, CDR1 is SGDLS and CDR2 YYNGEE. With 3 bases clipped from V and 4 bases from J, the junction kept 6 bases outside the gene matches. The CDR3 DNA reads TGTGCCAGCAGCGCGACAGGGGGCGCGAGCTATGGCTACACCTTC. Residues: CASSATGGASYGYTF.

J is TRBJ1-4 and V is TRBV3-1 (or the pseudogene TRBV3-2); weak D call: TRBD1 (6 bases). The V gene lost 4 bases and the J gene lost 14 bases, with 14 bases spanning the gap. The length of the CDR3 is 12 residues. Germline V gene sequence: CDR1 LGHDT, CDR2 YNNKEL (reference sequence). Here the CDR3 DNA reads TGTGCCAGCAGCCTTTCGACAGGATCGCTGTTTTTT. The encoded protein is CASSLSTGSLFF.

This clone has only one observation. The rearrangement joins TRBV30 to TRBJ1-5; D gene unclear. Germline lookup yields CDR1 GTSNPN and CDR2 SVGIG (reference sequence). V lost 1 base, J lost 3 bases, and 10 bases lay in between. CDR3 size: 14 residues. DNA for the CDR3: TGTGCCTGGAGTGCCACGGGTAACAATCAGCCCCAGCATTTT. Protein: CAWSATGNNQPQHF.

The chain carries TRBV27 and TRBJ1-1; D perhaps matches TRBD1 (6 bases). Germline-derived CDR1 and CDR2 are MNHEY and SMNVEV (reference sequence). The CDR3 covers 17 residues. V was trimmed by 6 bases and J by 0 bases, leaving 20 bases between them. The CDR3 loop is CASRTRGAHGVNTEAFF. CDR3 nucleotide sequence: TGTGCCAGCAGAACTCGGGGGGCCCACGGGGTGAACACTGAAGCTTTCTTT.